This T cell receptor beta chain was found in a study of cytomegalovirus exposure and HLA in healthy donors. The study's findings and limits: Cytomegalovirus-associated TCR beta chains were listed, numbering under 200. Both high specificity and high sensitivity reportedly marked the classifier's diagnosis of cytomegalovirus status.

This clone was detected only once. Antigen specificity is unknown. Here immunoSEQ multiplex PCR was the method, and the copy in TCRdb shows in-frame clones only, minus some. The sample records some 170,000 clones, roughly nine tenths being singletons. Trimming stripped 3 bases from V and 6 bases from J, with 15 bases between. The CDR3 contains 15 residues. Germline values: CDR1 SGDLS, CDR2 YYNGEE. The sample consisted of PBMCs. The gene calls are TRBV9 and TRBJ2-2, with D tentatively TRBD2 (5 bases). This receptor was obtained from a man younger than 40 in good health and CMV-seropositive. The CDR3 protein is CASSERGLGSGELFF. CDR3 nucleotides: TGTGCCAGCAGCGAAAGAGGGCTAGGGTCCGGGGAGCTGTTTTTT.